Each of the 28 T cell receptor beta chains below was sequenced from the same sample in a study of blood T cell repertoires in COVID-19. Data came from immunoSEQ multiplex PCR; TCRdb stores just in-frame clones and leaves some out. In the table there are about 260,000 clones, 88% of which are singletons. Sequenced input: peripheral blood. Receptors were obtained from a woman between 65 and 79 years old with COVID-19, enrolled during active disease.

This rearrangement joins TRBV11-3 to TRBJ2-1; D ambiguous. This CDR3 has 14 residues. Germline-derived CDR1 and CDR2 are SGHNT and YENEEA. With 5 bases removed from V and 6 bases from J, the gap between germline ends came to 14 bases. CDR3 sequence: CASSQTTTSNEQFF. CDR3 in DNA: TGTGCCAGCAGCCAGACAACCACGAGCAATGAGCAGTTCTTC.

V and J are TRBV15 and TRBJ1-2; no reliable D call. CDR1 is LNHNV and CDR2 is YYDKDF in the germline V gene (reference sequence). Trimming removed 0 bases at V and 6 bases at J, with 8 bases between. The CDR3 is 13 residues long. CDR3 in DNA: TGTGCCACCAGCAGAGATCTCGAGAATGGCTACACCTTC. Protein: CATSRDLENGYTF. The full variable domain, its missing parts supplied by reference TRBV15 and TRBJ1-2, is DAMVIQNPRYQVTQFGKPVTLSCSQTLNHNVMYWYQQKSSQAPKLLFHYYDKDFNNEADTPDNFQSRRPNTSFCFLDIRSPGLGDTAMYLCATSRDLENGYTFGSGTRLTVV.

CDR3 sequence reads: CASSFQGITEAFF. Written as DNA, the CDR3 is TGTGCCAGCAGCTTCCAGGGAATCACTGAAGCTTTCTTT. The chain recombines TRBV5-5 with TRBJ1-1; D might be TRBD1 (5 bases). This CDR3 comprises 13 residues. V was clipped by 2 bases and J by 4 bases, with 9 bases between them. The germline V gene encodes CDR1 SGHKS and CDR2 YYEKEE (reference sequence).

The chain uses TRBV3-1 (or the pseudogene TRBV3-2) and TRBJ2-1; 8 bases map to TRBD1. The CDR3 has 16 residues. Per germline, CDR1 LGHDT and CDR2 YNNKEL (reference sequence). V lost 4 bases to trimming and J lost 5 bases; unmatched junction nucleotides: 10. The CDR3 spells CASSRSGTGINNEQFF. The DNA of the CDR3 is TGTGCCAGCAGCCGGTCAGGGACAGGTATAAACAATGAGCAGTTCTTC.

J is TRBJ2-5 and V is TRBV9, with TRBD2 identical over 9 bases. Germline V gene sequence: CDR1 SGDLS, CDR2 YYNGEE. The ends lost 4 bases at V and 4 bases at J; junction bases unmatched: 11. CDR3 length equals 16 residues. The CDR3 loop reads CASSPGSGGRAETQYF. The DNA of the CDR3 is TGTGCCAGCAGCCCCGGCTCGGGCGGGAGGGCAGAGACCCAGTACTTC.

The chain carries TRBV7-2 and TRBJ1-5, with 9 bases that match TRBD1. V shed 5 bases and J 6 bases; nucleotides not matched to a gene: 8. Germline CDR1 and CDR2: SGHTA and FQGNSA. The CDR3 has 15 residues. The chain's CDR3 is CASSTRTGDSQPQHF. CDR3 DNA sequence: TGTGCCAGCAGCACGCGGACAGGGGACAGTCAGCCCCAGCATTTT.

This chain connects TRBV12-3 or TRBV12-4 to TRBJ1-3; 7 nucleotides align to TRBD1. The V and J ends lost 6 bases and 4 bases, in that order; junction bases with no gene match: 3. The CDR3 runs 13 residues. DNA of the CDR3: TGTGCCAGCAGGAGGGGGCCCGGAAACACCATATATTTT. This codes for CASRRGPGNTIYF.

The CDR3 DNA follows: TGTGCCAGCAGCGTAGGCAGGCTGAACACTGAAGCTTTCTTT. Translation: CASSVGRLNTEAFF. The chain carries TRBV9 and TRBJ1-1; D gene uncertain. CDR1 SGDLS and CDR2 YYNGEE come from the germline V gene. The CDR3 runs 14 residues. Trimming pared 0 bases from V and 0 bases from J, leaving 6 bases between.

J is TRBJ2-7 and V is TRBV28; no clear D gene. The V and J ends lost 5 bases and 4 bases respectively, with 6 bases between them. The germline CDR1 and CDR2 sequences are MDHEN and SYDVKM. The CDR3 runs to 11 residues. CDR3 loop: CASSAPYEQYF. The DNA for the CDR3 is TGTGCCAGCAGTGCGCCGTACGAGCAGTACTTC.

This chain links TRBV19 with TRBJ1-1, with D possibly TRBD1 on 5 matching bases. The CDR3 length is 13 residues. V gave up 6 bases and J gave up 1 base, with 9 bases separating them. Germline lookup yields CDR1 LNHDA and CDR2 SQIVND (reference sequence). The CDR3 sequence: CASRGQGNTEAFF. CDR3 nucleotides: TGTGCCAGTAGAGGCCAGGGGAACACTGAAGCTTTCTTT.

This chain uses TRBV6-6 with TRBJ2-5, with 14 bases that match TRBD2. J was trimmed by 5 bases and V by 8 bases; bases with no gene match: 7. The CDR3 spans 15 residues. Germline V gene sequence: CDR1 MNHNY, CDR2 SVGAGI (reference sequence). The CDR3 protein is CASAGTSGSRETQYF. CDR3 DNA sequence: TGTGCCAGCGCCGGGACTAGCGGGAGTCGGGAGACCCAGTACTTC.

For this clone: Other DNA sequences in the same sample also yield this CDR3. The chain combines TRBV5-1 with TRBJ1-1, with D perhaps TRBD1 (5 bases). Trimming shortened V by 0 bases and J by 8 bases, and 11 bases separated the two germline ends. The germline gives CDR1 SGHRS, CDR2 YFSETQ. The CDR3 length is 13 residues. In DNA form, the CDR3 reads TGCGCCAGCAGCTTGGTGCAGGGTACCGAAGCTTTCTTT. Its protein is CASSLVQGTEAFF.

The V and J genes are TRBV21-1 and TRBJ1-1; TRBD1 is taken as the D call from the table, unchecked against the DNA. TRBV21-1 is tagged as a pseudogene. The CDR3 loop spans 15 amino acids. CDR3 nucleotide sequence: TGTGCCAGCAGCAACCGGGACAGGGCGGAGACTGAAGCTTTCTTT. Translating gives CASSNRDRAETEAFF.

The count of this clone is one. V is TRBV25-1 and J is TRBJ1-2; no clear D. CDR1 and CDR2 (germline): MGHDK, SYGVNS. V lost 3 bases to trimming and J lost 7 bases, with 15 bases between them. This CDR3 comprises 14 residues. This chain's CDR3 is CASSEGIFNRGYTF. CDR3 DNA: TGTGCCAGCAGTGAGGGCATATTCAATCGTGGCTACACCTTC.

V gene TRBV11-1 combines with J gene TRBJ1-6, with 9 bases aligning to TRBD1. Per the germline V gene, CDR1 is SGHAT and CDR2 is FQDESV (reference sequence). The CDR3 spans 15 residues. Unmatched junction bases numbered 8, after V lost 5 bases and J lost 9 bases. CDR3 loop: CASSRRTGEGSPLHF. The CDR3 nucleotides read TGTGCCAGCAGCCGTCGGACAGGGGAGGGTTCACCCCTCCACTTT. The full variable domain, rest sourced from reference TRBV11-1 and TRBJ1-6, is EAEVAQSPRYKITEKSQAVAFWCDPISGHATLYWYRQILGQGPELLVQFQDESVVDDSQLPKDRFSAERLKGVDSTLKIQPAELGDSAMYLCASSRRTGEGSPLHFGNGTRLTVT.

This clone was seen more than once but under ten times. The genes are TRBV28 and TRBJ2-5, with D possibly TRBD1 on 5 matching bases. V lost 6 bases to trimming and J lost 0 bases, with 11 bases between them. The CDR3 runs to 14 residues. Germline CDR1 MDHEN, CDR2 SYDVKM. For the CDR3, the DNA is TGTGCCAGCAGCCATCGGACAAACCAAGAGACCCAGTACTTC. It codes for CASSHRTNQETQYF.

V is TRBV11-3 and J is TRBJ2-1; D might be TRBD2 (7 bases). This CDR3 has 12 residues. V lost 8 bases and J 15 bases, leaving 20 bases between the germline ends. From germline, CDR1 is SGHNT and CDR2 YENEEA. The CDR3 loop is CASRIGGLGPFF. Written as DNA, the CDR3 is TGTGCCAGCCGCATCGGGGGGCTCGGACCGTTCTTC.

The CDR3 spells CSASDSGQGFFPRSYEQYF. The CDR3 bases are TGCAGTGCTAGTGACTCGGGACAGGGTTTTTTCCCCCGCTCCTACGAGCAGTACTTC. The V and J genes are TRBV20-1 and TRBJ2-7; 9 positions agree with TRBD1. CDR3 length equals 19 residues. The germline V gene encodes CDR1 DFQATT and CDR2 SNEGSKA (reference sequence). The V gene end was trimmed by 3 bases and the J gene end by 0 bases; junction bases not matched to a gene: 18.

The sample holds a few counts of this clone. The chain uses TRBV6-5 and TRBJ2-7; 10 nucleotides agree with TRBD2. With 4 bases clipped from V and 6 bases from J, the junction kept 3 bases outside the gene matches. This CDR3 has 13 residues. The germline gives CDR1 MNHEY, CDR2 SVGAGI. The CDR3 DNA sequence: TGTGCCAGCAGTTTAGCGGGAGGACGCGAGCAGTACTTC. Translated, it gives CASSLAGGREQYF.

The V call is TRBV6-2 or TRBV6-3, the J call TRBJ1-2, with D uncertain. The CDR3 extends over 13 amino acids. V was cut by 2 bases and J by 6 bases, with 10 bases left in between. Germline V gene sequence: CDR1 MNHEY, CDR2 SVGEGT. Here the CDR3 reads CASSYEVLNGYTF. The CDR3 coding sequence is TGTGCCAGCAGTTACGAGGTTTTAAATGGCTACACCTTC.

The V call is TRBV6-5, the J call TRBJ2-7; maybe TRBD2 (5 bases). The germline V and J ends were trimmed by 7 bases and 0 bases, with 13 bases remaining between them. The CDR3 sequence is 14 residues long. From germline, CDR1 is MNHEY and CDR2 SVGAGI. The CDR3 region has the DNA TGTGCCAGCACCTCGGACTTGAACTCCTACGAGCAGTACTTC. Translating it yields CASTSDLNSYEQYF.

The rearrangement joins TRBV3-1 (or the pseudogene TRBV3-2) to TRBJ1-1, with D possibly being TRBD1 (6 bases). The germline CDR1 and CDR2 sequences are LGHDT and YNNKEL (reference sequence). CDR3 length equals 15 residues. V was trimmed by 6 bases and J by 1 base, leaving 15 bases between them. The CDR3 bases are TGTGCCAGCAGACAGGGCTACGGAGCGAACACTGAAGCTTTCTTT. Translated: CASRQGYGANTEAFF.

The chain recombines TRBV27 with TRBJ1-2, with unresolved D. The V and J ends lost 2 bases and 8 bases respectively, with 15 bases between them. The CDR3 is made up of 14 amino acids. Germline V gene lookup returns CDR1 MNHEY and CDR2 SMNVEV (reference sequence). The CDR3 coding sequence is TGTGCCAGCAGTTTACGAGAGGGCTGGAGAGGCTACACCTTC. Protein product: CASSLREGWRGYTF.

On this clone itself: This sample includes further DNA sequences coding for the same CDR3. The V gene is TRBV30, the J gene TRBJ2-3; maybe TRBD2 (5 bases). The CDR3 is 14 amino acids. V was clipped by 0 bases and J by 2 bases, with 9 bases between them. CDR1 is GTSNPN, CDR2 SVGIG, per germline (reference sequence). CDR3 in amino acids: CAWSVGGSTDTQYF. The CDR3 DNA reads as TGTGCCTGGAGTGTGGGCGGGTCCACAGATACGCAGTATTTT. Based on the CDR3 plus reference TRBV30 and TRBJ2-3, the full variable domain is SQTIHQWPATLVQPVGSPLSLECTVEGTSNPNLYWYRQAAGRGLQLLFYSVGIGQISSEVPQNLSASRPQDRQFILSSKKLLLSDSGFYLCAWSVGGSTDTQYFGPGTRLTVL.

The chain links TRBV7-2 to TRBJ1-3, with D perhaps matching TRBD1 (6 bases). V gave up 6 bases and J gave up 2 bases, with 11 bases separating them. The CDR3 loop spans 14 amino acids. Germline CDR1 and CDR2: SGHTA and FQGNSA. CDR3 in amino acids: CASSNRVAGNTIYF. In nucleotides, the CDR3 is TGTGCCAGCAGTAACAGGGTCGCTGGAAACACCATATATTTT.

The chain employs TRBV4-2 and TRBJ2-6; D might be TRBD2 (6 bases). The CDR3 totals 20 residues. The V end was cut by 0 bases, the J end by 0 bases, with 18 bases between. Germline loops: CDR1 LGHNA, CDR2 YNFKEQ. The CDR3 bases are TGTGCCAGCAGCCAAGACCCCGGGGGACGGGTGGGCTCTGGGGCCAACGTCCTGACTTTC. This codes for CASSQDPGGRVGSGANVLTF.

In this sample, this clone turned up once. V and J are TRBV2 and TRBJ1-5, with 7 positions matching TRBD1. CDR1 is SNHLY, CDR2 FYNNEI, per germline. With V trimmed by 8 bases and J by 0 bases, 7 bases remained unmatched. This CDR3 has 15 residues. CDR3 region: CASRTGTLSNQPQHF. The CDR3 nucleotides are TGTGCCAGCCGGACAGGAACCCTTAGCAATCAGCCCCAGCATTTT.

The chain carries TRBV10-3 and TRBJ1-5, with 9 bases aligning to TRBD1. Looked up from germline, CDR1 is ENHRY and CDR2 is SYGVKD. The CDR3 extends over 14 amino acids. Germline trimming cut 6 bases from V and 4 bases from J; bases unmatched to any gene: 4. The CDR3 reads CAISPDRGNQPQHF. CDR3 bases: TGTGCCATCAGCCCGGACAGGGGAAATCAGCCCCAGCATTTT.